The clone carrying this TCR beta chain was detected ten times or more. These data belong to a study of patients and donors after allogeneic stem cell transplantation. One entry per CDR3 protein results from TCRdb running MiXCR on the RT-PCR reads. The sample has around 150,000 distinct CDR3 sequences, roughly 30% seen once; the top ten hold 2.5% to 3.5%. The CDR3 has 14 residues. Germline V gene lookup returns CDR1 MNHEY and CDR2 SMNVEV (reference sequence). The V end lost 6 bases, the J end lost 4 bases, and 15 bases lay between the germline ends. Sequencing was carried out using blood, either unsorted or a sorted T cell fraction (not recorded which). The clonotype originates from a human donor who was either an allogeneic HSCT recipient or a stem cell or donor lymphocyte infusion donor (not recorded which). It is not recorded whose cells these are; they may come from a transplant donor. V is TRBV27 and J is TRBJ1-2; D is perhaps TRBD1 (5 bases). CDR3 sequence (DNA): TGTGCCAGCAGACCTGGGGGTATCGGCTATGGCTACACCTTC. Its translation is CASRPGGIGYGYTF.